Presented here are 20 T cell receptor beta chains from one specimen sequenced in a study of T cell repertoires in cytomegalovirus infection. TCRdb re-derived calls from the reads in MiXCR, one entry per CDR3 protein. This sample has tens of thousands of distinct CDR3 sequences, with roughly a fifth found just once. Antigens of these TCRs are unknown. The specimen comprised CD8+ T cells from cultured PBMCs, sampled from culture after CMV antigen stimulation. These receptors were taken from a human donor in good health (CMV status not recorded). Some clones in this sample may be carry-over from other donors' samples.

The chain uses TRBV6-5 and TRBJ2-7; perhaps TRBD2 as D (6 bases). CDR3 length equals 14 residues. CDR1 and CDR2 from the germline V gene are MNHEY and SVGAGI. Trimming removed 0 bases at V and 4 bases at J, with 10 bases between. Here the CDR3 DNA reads TGTGCCAGCAGTTACTCCGGGGAGGTATACGAGCAGTACTTC. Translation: CASSYSGEVYEQYF.

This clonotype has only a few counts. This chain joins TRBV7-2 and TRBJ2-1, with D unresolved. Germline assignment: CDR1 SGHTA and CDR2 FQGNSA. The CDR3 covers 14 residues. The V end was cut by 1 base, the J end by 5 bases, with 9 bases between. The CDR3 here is CASSLVTGHNEQFF. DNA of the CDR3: TGTGCCAGCAGCTTAGTAACTGGGCACAATGAGCAGTTCTTC.

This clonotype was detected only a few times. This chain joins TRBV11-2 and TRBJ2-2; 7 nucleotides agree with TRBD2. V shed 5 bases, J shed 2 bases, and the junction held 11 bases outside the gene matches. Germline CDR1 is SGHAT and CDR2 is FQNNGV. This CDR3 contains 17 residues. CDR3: CASSPGPGRVNTGELFF. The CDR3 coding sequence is TGTGCCAGCAGCCCGGGTCCGGGGAGGGTAAACACCGGGGAGCTGTTTTTT.

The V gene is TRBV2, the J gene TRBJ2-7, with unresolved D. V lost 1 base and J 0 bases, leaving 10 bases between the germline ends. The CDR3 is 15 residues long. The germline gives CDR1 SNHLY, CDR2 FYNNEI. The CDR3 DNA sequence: TGTGCCAGCAGTGAAGGTCAGGTGCACTCCTACGAGCAGTACTTC. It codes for CASSEGQVHSYEQYF.

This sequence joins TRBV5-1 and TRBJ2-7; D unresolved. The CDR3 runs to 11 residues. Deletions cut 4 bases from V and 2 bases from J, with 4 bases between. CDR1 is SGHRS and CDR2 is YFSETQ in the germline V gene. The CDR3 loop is CASSEAYEQYF. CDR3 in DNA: TGCGCCAGCAGCGAAGCCTACGAGCAGTACTTC.

The CDR3 nucleotides are TGTGCCAGCAGCTTACAGGGGGCCGGGACCCATCACACCTACGAGCAGTACTTC. It codes for CASSLQGAGTHHTYEQYF. The V gene is TRBV7-2, the J gene TRBJ2-7, with 8 bases lining up with TRBD1. V lost 2 bases to trimming and J lost 2 bases; unmatched junction nucleotides: 14. CDR3 length equals 18 residues. CDR1 is SGHTA, CDR2 FQGNSA, per germline.

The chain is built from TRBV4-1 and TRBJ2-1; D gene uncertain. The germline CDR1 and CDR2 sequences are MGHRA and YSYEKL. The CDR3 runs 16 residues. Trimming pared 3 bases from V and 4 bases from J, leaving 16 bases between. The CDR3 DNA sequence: TGCGCCAGCAGCCACCAAAGCGCCTCCCTTTACAATGAGCAGTTCTTC. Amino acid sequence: CASSHQSASLYNEQFF.

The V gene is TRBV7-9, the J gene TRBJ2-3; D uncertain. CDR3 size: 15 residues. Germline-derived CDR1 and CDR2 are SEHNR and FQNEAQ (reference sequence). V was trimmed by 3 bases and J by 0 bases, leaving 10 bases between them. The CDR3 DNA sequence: TGTGCCAGCAGCTTCTCCCAGACTAGCACAGATACGCAGTATTTT. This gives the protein CASSFSQTSTDTQYF.

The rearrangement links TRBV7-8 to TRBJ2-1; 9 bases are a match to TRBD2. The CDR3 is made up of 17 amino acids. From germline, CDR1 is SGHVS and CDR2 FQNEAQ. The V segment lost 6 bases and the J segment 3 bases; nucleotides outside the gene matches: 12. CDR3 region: CASSPLGGRAIYNEQFF. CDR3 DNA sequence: TGTGCCAGCAGTCCCCTGGGCGGGAGGGCCATCTACAATGAGCAGTTCTTC.

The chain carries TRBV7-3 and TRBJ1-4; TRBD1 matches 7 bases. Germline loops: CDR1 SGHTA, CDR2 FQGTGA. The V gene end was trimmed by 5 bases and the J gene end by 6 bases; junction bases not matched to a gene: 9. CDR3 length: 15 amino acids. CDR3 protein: CASSQGTAPDEKLFF. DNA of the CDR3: TGTGCCAGCAGCCAAGGGACAGCCCCGGATGAAAAACTGTTTTTT.

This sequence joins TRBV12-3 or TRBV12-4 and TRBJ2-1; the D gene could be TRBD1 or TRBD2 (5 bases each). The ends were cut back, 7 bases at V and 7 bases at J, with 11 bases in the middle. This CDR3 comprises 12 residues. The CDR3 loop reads CASTPGPNEQFF. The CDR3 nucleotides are TGTGCCAGCACACCGGGACCGAATGAGCAGTTCTTC.

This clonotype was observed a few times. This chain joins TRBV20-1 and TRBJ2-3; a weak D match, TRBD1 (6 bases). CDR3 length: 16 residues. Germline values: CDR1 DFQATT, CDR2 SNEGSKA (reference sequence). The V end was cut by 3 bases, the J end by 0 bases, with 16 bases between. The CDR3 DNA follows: TGCAGTGCTAGGGCTTACAGGGTCCCCAGCACAGATACGCAGTATTTT. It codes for CSARAYRVPSTDTQYF.

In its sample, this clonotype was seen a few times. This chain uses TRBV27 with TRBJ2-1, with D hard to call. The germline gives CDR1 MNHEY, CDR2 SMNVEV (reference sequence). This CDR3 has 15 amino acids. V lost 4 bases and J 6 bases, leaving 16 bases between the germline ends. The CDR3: CASSSRAQQRNEQFF. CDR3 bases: TGTGCCAGCAGTTCCCGGGCTCAGCAACGCAATGAGCAGTTCTTC.

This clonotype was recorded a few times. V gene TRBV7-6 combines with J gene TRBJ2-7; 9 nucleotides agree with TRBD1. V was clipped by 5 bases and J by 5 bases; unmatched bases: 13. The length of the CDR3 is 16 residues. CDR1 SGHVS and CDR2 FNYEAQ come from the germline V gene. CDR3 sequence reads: CASSPVLRTGVHEQYF. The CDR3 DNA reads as TGTGCCAGCAGCCCAGTACTAAGGACAGGGGTCCACGAGCAGTACTTC.

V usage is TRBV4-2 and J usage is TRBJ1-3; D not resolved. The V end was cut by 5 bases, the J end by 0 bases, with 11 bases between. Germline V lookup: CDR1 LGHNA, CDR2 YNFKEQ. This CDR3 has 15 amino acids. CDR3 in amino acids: CASSTDGDSGNTIYF. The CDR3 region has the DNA TGTGCCAGCAGCACGGACGGAGACTCTGGAAACACCATATATTTT.

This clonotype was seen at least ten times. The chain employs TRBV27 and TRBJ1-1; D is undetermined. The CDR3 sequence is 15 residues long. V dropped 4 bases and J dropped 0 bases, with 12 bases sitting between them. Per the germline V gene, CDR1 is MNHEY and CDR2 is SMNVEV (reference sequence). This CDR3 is CASSSRRIMNTEAFF. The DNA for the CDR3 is TGTGCCAGCAGTTCTAGAAGGATTATGAACACTGAAGCTTTCTTT.

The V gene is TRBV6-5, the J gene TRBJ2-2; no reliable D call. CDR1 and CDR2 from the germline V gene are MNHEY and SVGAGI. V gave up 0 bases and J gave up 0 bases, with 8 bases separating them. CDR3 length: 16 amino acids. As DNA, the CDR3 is TGTGCCAGCAGTTACTCGCAAGGCGCGAACACCGGGGAGCTGTTTTTT. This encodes CASSYSQGANTGELFF.

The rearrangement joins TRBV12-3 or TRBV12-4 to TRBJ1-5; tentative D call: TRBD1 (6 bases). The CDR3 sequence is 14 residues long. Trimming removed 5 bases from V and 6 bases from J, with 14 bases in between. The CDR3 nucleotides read TGTGCCAGCAGTCCAAGGGGGGCCGGTCAGCCCCAGCATTTT. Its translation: CASSPRGAGQPQHF.

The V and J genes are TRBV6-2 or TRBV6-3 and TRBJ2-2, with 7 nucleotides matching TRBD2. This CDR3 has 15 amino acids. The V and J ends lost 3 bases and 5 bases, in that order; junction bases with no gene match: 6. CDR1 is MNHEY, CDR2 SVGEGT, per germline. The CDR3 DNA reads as TGTGCCAGCAGTTATTCGGCGGGAGAAACCGGGGAGCTGTTTTTT. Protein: CASSYSAGETGELFF.

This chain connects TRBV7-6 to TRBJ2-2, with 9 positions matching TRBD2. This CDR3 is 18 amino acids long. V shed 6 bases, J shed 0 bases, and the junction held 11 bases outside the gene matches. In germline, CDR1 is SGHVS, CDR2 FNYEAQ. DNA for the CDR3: TGTGCCAGCAGTCCCTCGGTAGCGGGGGCCGCGAACACCGGGGAGCTGTTTTTT. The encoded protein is CASSPSVAGAANTGELFF.